This T cell receptor (beta chain) was captured in a study of metastatic and nonmetastatic thyroid tumors. Turning to the study itself: For malignant and benign thyroid patients, tumor or nodule tissue and blood were the sources whose repertoires were compared. Study-level points and caveats: Patients with malignant thyroid tumors reportedly had significantly higher TCR beta diversity than those with benign nodules, in blood and tumor.

There were no patients who had received any treatment before thyroid surgery. The sample holds many counts of this clone. Its target is not known. One base away lies a much larger clone, so this may be a sequencing read error. This CDR3 is also generated by other DNA sequences in the sample. Germline V lookup: CDR1 SGHTA, CDR2 FQGNSA. Trimming cost V 5 bases and J 9 bases; bases outside gene matches: 19. The CDR3 totals 17 residues. Via MiXCR, TCRdb re-called the PCR reads. The table includes some 22,000 clones, less than 25% detected once. Material for sequencing was tumor tissue. The chain links TRBV7-2 to TRBJ2-1; 7 bases fit TRBD2. This sequence was found in a female donor with papillary thyroid cancer or a benign thyroid nodule (not recorded which). Some clones in this sample may be carry-over from other donors' samples. The CDR3 loop reads CASSPGWPAGKRGEQFF. The DNA for the CDR3 is TGTGCCAGCAGCCCGGGCTGGCCAGCGGGGAAAAGGGGTGAGCAGTTCTTC.